This T cell receptor beta chain was recovered during a study of identical twins. This clonotype was counted a few times. TCRdb re-called the 5' RACE reads through MiXCR, storing one row per CDR3 protein. This table holds around 300,000 distinct CDR3 sequences, roughly 8.6% found once. The CDR3 spans 12 residues. Germline V gene sequence: CDR1 DFQATT, CDR2 SNEGSKA (reference sequence). These data also featured in a second study, about yellow fever vaccine responses in identical twins.

The TCR originated in a woman between 18 and 29 years old in good health. V usage is TRBV20-1 and J usage is TRBJ2-3, with no clear D. Sequencing was done on a sample of memory (CD45RO+) T cells sorted from blood. Here the CDR3 reads CRPRYRTDTQYF. CDR3 coding DNA: TGCAGACCACGCTACCGCACAGATACGCAGTATTTT.